The clone carrying this T cell receptor (beta chain) has ten or more counts. No antigen is known for it. This record belongs to a study of T-cell reconstitution after alpha-beta-depleted transplantation in children. Unique molecular identifiers were built into the TCRbeta library. From the PCR reads, TCRdb called clonotypes with MiXCR, one entry per CDR3 protein. The sample carries roughly 150,000 distinct CDR3 sequences, roughly 10% recorded once. Points from the study as a whole: A year had passed since transplant, and T-cell counts and diversity by then came mostly from newly produced T cells. Diversity of TCRbeta at day 60 was high in some patients, arising from surviving recipient T cells and thymic progenitors. Reports say that about two months after transplant, the alpha-beta T cells came out of several hundred graft clones that had expanded.

The germline gives CDR1 SEHNR, CDR2 FQNEAQ (reference sequence). The CDR3 is made up of 14 amino acids. Trimming took off 0 bases at V and 8 bases at J, with 10 bases between the two ends. This clonotype originated in a boy aged 2-15 years with acute myeloid leukemia, due to receive a stem cell transplant. J is TRBJ2-2 and V is TRBV7-9; D gene unclear. Sequencing used PBMCs, obtained before TCRalphabeta/CD19-depleted stem cell transplant. The CDR3 region has the DNA TGTGCCAGCAGCTTAGCTCGGGTCGCGGGGGAGCTGTTTTTT. The encoded protein is CASSLARVAGELFF.